A selection of T cell receptor beta chains follows, all from one sample in a study of T cell clones after liver transplantation. Generated by immunoSEQ multiplex PCR, the TCRdb table keeps only in-frame clones and is missing some. The sample contains 40,000 to 55,000 clones, about 82% of which appear only once. Specimen: CD4+ T cells from blood, collected 24 months after liver transplant. The receptors were gathered from a human patient who received a liver transplant. Some T cells may originate from the graft donor. The CDR3 runs from the conserved cysteine through the conserved F or W. A D gene is named only where the DNA matches it firmly. The size of a clone is reported for some rows only, either as once, few or many, or as a class for expanded clones.

TRBJ1-4 TRBV7-8 TRBD1 - TGTGCCAGCAGCCTCGGGACAGGGGTAGAAAAACTGTTTTTT CASSLGTGVEKLFF
TRBJ1-1 TRBV5-4 - - TGTGCCAGCAGCTTGGCAGGGGCGGGTGGGGCTTTCTTT CASSLAGAGGAFF
TRBJ1-2 TRBV30 - - TGTGCCTGGAGTGTAGGGGTCGGCTACACCTTC CAWSVGVGYTF
TRBJ2-3 TRBV6-1 - - TGTGCCAGCAGTGTACGCCGGGCTGATACGCAGTATTTT CASSVRRADTQYF
TRBJ2-7 TRBV27 - medium-sized TGTGCCAGCAGTTTTCAAATCTCCTACGAGCAGTACTTC CASSFQISYEQYF
TRBJ2-7 TRBV7-6 - few TGTGCCAGCAGCGTCGGAGGATCCTACGAGCAGTACTTC CASSVGGSYEQYF
TRBJ1-1 TRBV20-1 TRBD1 - TGCAGTGCTCGGACAGGCCGTGAAGCTTTCTTT CSARTGREAFF
TRBJ2-3 TRBV11-2 TRBD2 - TGTGCCAGCAGCTTTTGGTTTGCGGGGGGCCAGGATACGCAGTATTTT CASSFWFAGGQDTQYF
TRBJ2-7 TRBV5-4 - - TGTGCCAGCAGCTTGGGGGCCAGGGGACAAAACTACGAGCAGTACTTC CASSLGARGQNYEQYF
TRBJ2-7 TRBV15 TRBD2 - TGTGCCACCAGCGGTAGCGGGAGAGGATACGAGCAGTACTTC CATSGSGRGYEQYF
TRBJ1-1 TRBV5-1 TRBD1 - TGCGCCAGCAGCTTGGATAACAGGGGGTCTGAAGCTTTCTTT CASSLDNRGSEAFF
TRBJ2-7 TRBV18 - - TGTGCCAGCTCACCCCGGGGAGGCCTTGGGGAGCAGTACTTC CASSPRGGLGEQYF
TRBJ2-3 TRBV5-1 - - TGCGCCAGCAGCGTTGGGTCGAATGCGGATACGCAGTATTTT CASSVGSNADTQYF
TRBJ1-4 TRBV7-5 - - TGTGTCAGAATACCCCCCCGGACTCAAAGATACGAAAAACTGTTTTTT CVRIPPRTQRYEKLFF
TRBJ1-1 TRBV27 - - TGTGCCAGCGGGAGACCTGCAGGGGTTCCCACTGAAGCTTTCTTT CASGRPAGVPTEAFF
TRBJ2-1 TRBV7-2 - - TGTGCCAGCAGCTTAGGATTCGGTGGCAATGAGCAGTTCTTC CASSLGFGGNEQFF
TRBJ2-2 TRBV5-6 TRBD2 - TGTGCCAGCAGCTCCAACCCGGGACTAGGGCCTACGGAGCTGTTTTTT CASSSNPGLGPTELFF
TRBJ2-1 TRBV19 TRBD1 - TGTGCCAGTAGTATAACACAGGGGAGACTTGAGCAGTTCTTC CASSITQGRLEQFF
TRBJ2-3 TRBV5-4 TRBD2 - TGTGCCAGCAGCCGGGGACTAGTGAGCACAGATACGCAGTATTTT CASSRGLVSTDTQYF
TRBJ1-1 TRBV27 - - TGTGCCAGCAGCAAGACTGGGAACACTGAAGCTTTCTTT CASSKTGNTEAFF
TRBJ1-2 TRBV27 - - TGTGCCAGCAGTCTGAGGGACACCTATGGCTACACCTTC CASSLRDTYGYTF
TRBJ2-7 TRBV2 - - TGTGCCAGCAGTTCCTTCTCCGAGCAGTACTTC CASSSFSEQYF
TRBJ2-3 TRBV10-1 - - TGCGCCAGCAGTTCGGCGGCACTCGCAGATACGCAGTATTTT CASSSAALADTQYF
TRBJ2-5 TRBV7-8 TRBD2 - TGTGCCAGCAGCTTAGGCGTTGCGCGGGGGGGTTGGGAGACCCAGTACTTC CASSLGVARGGWETQYF
TRBJ2-2 TRBV29-1 TRBD2 - TGCAGCGCCCTGACTAGCGGGAGTGACACCGGGGAGCTGTTTTTT CSALTSGSDTGELFF
TRBJ1-3 TRBV5-4 TRBD1 - TGTGCCAGCAGCCAGGGGGGCAGGTCGTCTGGAAACACCATATATTTT CASSQGGRSSGNTIYF
TRBJ2-1 TRBV7-3 TRBD1 once TGTGCCAGCAGCTCCTCTAGGGGGCCCTACAATGAGCAGTTCTTC CASSSSRGPYNEQFF
TRBJ1-2 TRBV21-1 - few TGTGCCAGCAGCACAACCCCGAAAGAGAGCTACTATGGCTACACCTTC CASSTTPKESYYGYTF
TRBJ2-1 TRBV18 TRBD2 - TGTGCCAGCCCGACTAGCGGGAGCTCCTACAATGAGCAGTTCTTC CASPTSGSSYNEQFF
TRBJ2-7 TRBV6-6 - - TGTGCCAGCAGCCCCGGGACCCTCTACGAGCAGTACTTC CASSPGTLYEQYF
TRBJ2-3 TRBV2 TRBD2 - TGTGCCAGCAGTCCCCTGGTTCGGAGCGGGAGAGCAGATACGCAGTATTTT CASSPLVRSGRADTQYF
TRBJ2-5 TRBV5-5 - - TGTGCCAGCAGCCTACGGAGCCTCACCCAAGAGACCCAGTACTTC CASSLRSLTQETQYF
TRBJ1-3 TRBV7-2 TRBD1 - TGTGCCAGCAGCTTAGGCGACAGGGCCCTACGAAACACCATATATTTT CASSLGDRALRNTIYF
TRBJ2-1 TRBV2 TRBD2 - TGTGCCAGCAGGGGAGGACTAGCGGGTTACAATGAGCAGTTCTTC CASRGGLAGYNEQFF
TRBJ1-1 TRBV6-5 TRBD1 - TGTGCCAGCAGTTCGATGACAGGGGCTGAAGCTTTCTTT CASSSMTGAEAFF
TRBJ2-1 TRBV10-2 - - TGCGCCAGCAGTGACCCGATTACCGAGCAGTTCTTC CASSDPITEQFF
TRBJ1-4 TRBV2 - - TGTGCCAGCAGTGATTTTATGGGGGGACCGGTGTGGCAGCTGAATGAAAAACTGTTTTTT CASSDFMGGPVWQLNEKLFF
TRBJ1-3 TRBV6-5 - - TGTGCCACCGCAGGGGCATCAGGAAACACCATATATTTT CATAGASGNTIYF
TRBJ2-3 TRBV6-1 - - TGTGCCAGTGCCCATAATACGCAGTATTTT CASAHNTQYF
TRBJ2-1 TRBV9 TRBD1 - TGTGCCAGCAGCCCGGGACAGGGGAACTTTAATGAGCAGTTCTTC CASSPGQGNFNEQFF
TRBJ2-3 TRBV7-3 - - TGTGCCAGCAGCTTGGGCACAGATACGCAGTATTTT CASSLGTDTQYF
TRBJ1-2 TRBV19 - - TGTGCCAGTACCCAAGATCCTAACTATGGCTACACCTTC CASTQDPNYGYTF
TRBJ2-1 TRBV7-2 - - TGTGCCAGCAGCTTAGGGACCCTCTCCTACAATGAGCAGTTCTTC CASSLGTLSYNEQFF
TRBJ2-1 TRBV7-3 - - TGTGCCAGCAGCTTAGCGTTCGGGTCCTACAATGAGCAGTTCTTC CASSLAFGSYNEQFF
TRBJ2-5 TRBV28 - - TGTGCCAGCAGTTTTTTCCGGAGGAGTTTCCAAGAGACCCAGTACTTC CASSFFRRSFQETQYF
TRBJ2-7 TRBV4-2 - - TGTGCCAGCAGCCAAGCGGCCGGGACTGGGAAGGGGTACGAGCAGTACTTC CASSQAAGTGKGYEQYF
TRBJ2-1 TRBV6-5 TRBD1 - TGTGCCAGCAGCTTCTCCGGGACAGCAAAATTCGAGCAGTTCTTC CASSFSGTAKFEQFF
TRBJ2-7 TRBV11-2 - - TGTGCCAGCAGCGCCCGTCTAGGGACCTACGAGCAGTACTTC CASSARLGTYEQYF
TRBJ1-1 TRBV27 - - TGTGCCAGCAGGGGAAGGGGTATGAACACTGAAGCTTTCTTT CASRGRGMNTEAFF
TRBJ1-2 TRBV4-1 - - TGCGCCAGCAGCTCTACGGCGGACGAGTCCTATGGCTACACCTTC CASSSTADESYGYTF
TRBJ2-3 TRBV5-1 - - TGCGCCAGCAGCAAACTAGATTTGGGCACAGATACGCAGTATTTT CASSKLDLGTDTQYF
TRBJ2-7 TRBV7-8 TRBD1 medium-sized TGTGCCAGCAGCCCAGGGGGTGTAGAGCAGTACTTC CASSPGGVEQYF
TRBJ2-1 TRBV11-3 - - TGTGCCAGCAGCTTAGCCGGCAGGGGAAATGAGCAGTTCTTC CASSLAGRGNEQFF